This T cell receptor (beta chain) appears in the sequencing data of a study of shared clonotypes between healthy human individuals. On the study more broadly: The donors, a couple of women and a few men, were aged 18 to 49.

This clone was picked up one time. The repertoire was sequenced with immunoSEQ multiplex PCR; TCRdb's copy has only in-frame clones and lacks some. In the table there are about 1.5 million clones, approximately 97% of which are singletons. The CDR3 spans 17 residues. CDR1 is MNHNS and CDR2 is SASEGT in the germline V gene. J gave up 7 bases and V 3 bases, and 14 bases lay outside the gene matches. Both subsets, CD45RA+ naive and CD45RA-negative memory, were split from the CD4+ cells. V gene TRBV6-1 combines with J gene TRBJ2-4; TRBD1 matches 8 bases. The sequencing sample was made of naive CD4+ T cells sorted from blood. Stated subset: CD45RA+ positively selected. This TCR was sampled from a man aged 25 to 40 in good health. This CDR3 reads CASSDPGQASNLNIQYF. The CDR3, as DNA: TGTGCCAGCAGTGACCCGGGACAGGCCAGCAATTTGAACATTCAGTACTTC.